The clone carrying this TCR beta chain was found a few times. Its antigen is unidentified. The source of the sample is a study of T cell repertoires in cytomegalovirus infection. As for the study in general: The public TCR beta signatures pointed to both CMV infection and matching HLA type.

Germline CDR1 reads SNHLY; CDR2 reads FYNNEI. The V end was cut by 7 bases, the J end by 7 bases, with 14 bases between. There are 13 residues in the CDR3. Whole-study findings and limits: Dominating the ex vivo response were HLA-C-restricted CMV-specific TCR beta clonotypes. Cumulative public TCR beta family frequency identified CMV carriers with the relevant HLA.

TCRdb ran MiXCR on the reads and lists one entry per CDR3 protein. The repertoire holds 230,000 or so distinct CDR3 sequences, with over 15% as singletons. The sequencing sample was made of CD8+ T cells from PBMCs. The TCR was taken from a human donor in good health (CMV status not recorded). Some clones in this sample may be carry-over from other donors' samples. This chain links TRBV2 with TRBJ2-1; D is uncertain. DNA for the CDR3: TGTGCCAGCAATTACAGATTCGCGAATGAGCAGTTCTTC. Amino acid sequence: CASNYRFANEQFF.